These 9 T cell receptor beta chains were sequenced from one sample in a study of blood T cell repertoires in COVID-19. Clones were read by immunoSEQ multiplex PCR, and TCRdb kept only the in-frame ones, dropping some. The sample yields roughly 100,000 clones, roughly 80% seen once. What was sequenced was peripheral blood. All receptors derive from a woman older than 75 with acute or convalescent COVID-19.

The V gene is TRBV6-5, the J gene TRBJ2-3; TRBD2 might be the D (6 bases). The CDR3 is 16 residues long. Germline CDR1 MNHEY, CDR2 SVGAGI. The V end was cut by 0 bases, the J end by 3 bases, with 13 bases between. Here the CDR3 reads CASSYSKLADTDTQYF. CDR3 nucleotide sequence: TGTGCCAGCAGTTACTCGAAGTTAGCGGATACAGATACGCAGTATTTT.

The chain joins TRBV5-1 to TRBJ1-1; possible D gene TRBD1, 5 bases. V gave up 0 bases and J gave up 4 bases, with 7 bases separating them. This CDR3 region has 13 residues. The germline gives CDR1 SGHRS, CDR2 YFSETQ. The CDR3 DNA reads as TGCGCCAGCAGCTTGGGACAGAGCACTGAAGCTTTCTTT. Protein product: CASSLGQSTEAFF.

V and J are TRBV4-2 and TRBJ2-1; 11 bases agree with TRBD2. With V trimmed by 0 bases and J by 6 bases, 4 bases remained unmatched. Germline V CDR1 and CDR2: LGHNA, YNFKEQ. CDR3 size: 16 residues. CDR3 region: CASSQDISGRGNEQFF. The CDR3 DNA reads TGTGCCAGCAGCCAAGATATTAGCGGGAGGGGCAATGAGCAGTTCTTC.

V gene TRBV5-4 combines with J gene TRBJ2-7, with 7 bases that match TRBD1. The CDR3 spans 15 residues. The junction had 7 bases not matched to a gene; V was cut back by 4 bases and J by 0 bases. Looked up from germline, CDR1 is SGHNT and CDR2 is YYREEE (reference sequence). The CDR3 is CASSKNRGSSYEQYV. Here the CDR3 DNA reads TGTGCCAGCAGCAAGAACAGGGGCAGCTCCTACGAGCAGTACGTC.

This clone was counted a few times. The rearrangement links TRBV10-1 to TRBJ1-6, with TRBD1 matching 8 bases. Trimming cost V 6 bases and J 7 bases; bases outside gene matches: 5. Germline V gene lookup returns CDR1 WNHNN and CDR2 SYGVQD (reference sequence). This CDR3 has 14 residues. The CDR3 coding sequence is TGCGCCAGCAGCCCTCAGGGGGCGAATTCACCCCTCCACTTT. It yields the protein CASSPQGANSPLHF.

This clone is classed as medium-sized. The chain is built from TRBV24-1 and TRBJ2-2; D unclear. The V end was cut by 9 bases, the J end by 1 base, with 8 bases between. The CDR3 consists of 13 residues. Germline V CDR1 and CDR2: KGHDR, SFDVKD. CDR3 amino acids: CATFSGNTGELFF. The DNA of the CDR3 is TGTGCCACCTTCTCGGGGAACACCGGGGAGCTGTTTTTT.

The genes are TRBV13 and TRBJ1-2, with TRBD1 matching over 11 bases. The CDR3 sequence is 15 residues long. Germline V CDR1 and CDR2: PRHDT, FYEKMQ (reference sequence). V lost 5 bases to trimming and J lost 4 bases; unmatched junction nucleotides: 6. CDR3 nucleotides: TGTGCCAGCAGCCAAGGGACAGGGGGACTCTATGGCTACACCTTC. It is translated as CASSQGTGGLYGYTF.

The rearrangement links TRBV2 to TRBJ2-4, with 10 bases matching TRBD2. This CDR3 contains 14 residues. The germline CDR1 and CDR2 sequences are SNHLY and FYNNEI. The trim removed 7 bases at V and 7 bases at J, leaving 7 bases unmatched. CDR3 in DNA: TGTGCCAGCATCCAAGCGGGAGGGGTGAACATTCAGTACTTC. Its translation: CASIQAGGVNIQYF.

This chain uses TRBV12-3 or TRBV12-4 with TRBJ1-1, with TRBD1 as a possible D gene (6 bases). Trimming removed 8 bases at V and 7 bases at J, with 14 bases between. CDR3 length: 12 residues. CDR3 amino acids: CASGKGTFEAFF. CDR3 nucleotide sequence: TGTGCCAGCGGGAAGGGGACATTTGAAGCTTTCTTT.